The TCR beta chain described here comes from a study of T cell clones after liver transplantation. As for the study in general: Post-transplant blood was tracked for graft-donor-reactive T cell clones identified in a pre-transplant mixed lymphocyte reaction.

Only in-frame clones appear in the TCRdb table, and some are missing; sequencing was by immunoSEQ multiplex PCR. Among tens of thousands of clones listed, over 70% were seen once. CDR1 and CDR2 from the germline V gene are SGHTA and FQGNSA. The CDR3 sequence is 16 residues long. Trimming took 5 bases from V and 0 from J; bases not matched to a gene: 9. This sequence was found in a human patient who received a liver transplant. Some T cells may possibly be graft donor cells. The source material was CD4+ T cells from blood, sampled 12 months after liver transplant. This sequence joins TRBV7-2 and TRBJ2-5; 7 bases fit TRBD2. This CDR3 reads CASSRTAGAYQETQYF. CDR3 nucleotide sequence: TGTGCCAGCAGCCGGACGGCGGGAGCCTACCAAGAGACCCAGTACTTC. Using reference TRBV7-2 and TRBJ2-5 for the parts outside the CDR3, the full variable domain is GAGVSQSPSNKVTEKGKDVELRCDPISGHTALYWYRQSLGQGLEFLIYFQGNSAPDKSGLPSDRFSAERTGGSVSTLTIQRTQQEDSAVYLCASSRTAGAYQETQYFGPGTRLLVL.